These 12 T cell receptor beta chains came from one sample sequenced in a study of identifying expanded T cells in peripheral blood. TCRdb's table, derived via immunoSEQ multiplex PCR, lists solely in-frame clones and lacks some. The repertoire holds under 90,000 clones, with approximately 89% as singletons. The sequenced sample consisted of blood. All receptors derive from a person aged 18 to 70 in good health.

This clone showed up just once. V is TRBV2 and J is TRBJ1-3; D is undetermined. The length of the CDR3 is 13 residues. The V gene lost 9 bases and the J gene lost 2 bases, with 11 bases spanning the gap. CDR1 and CDR2 (germline): SNHLY, FYNNEI. CDR3: CASGSYTGNTIYF. The CDR3 region has the DNA TGTGCCAGTGGAAGTTACACTGGAAACACCATATATTTT.

The V and J genes are TRBV7-8 and TRBJ2-7; D not resolved. Deletions cut 1 base from V and 4 bases from J, with 8 bases between. CDR1 and CDR2 from the germline V gene are SGHVS and FQNEAQ. The CDR3 covers 13 residues. CDR3 sequence reads: CASSLVVRYEQYF. Here the CDR3 DNA reads TGTGCCAGCAGCTTAGTTGTAAGATACGAGCAGTACTTC.

The CDR3 loop reads CASSLDGNDQPQHF. The CDR3 DNA follows: TGTGCCAGCAGCTTAGATGGAAACGATCAGCCCCAGCATTTT. The chain carries TRBV7-2 and TRBJ1-5; D is unclear. This CDR3 is built from 14 residues. Trimming shortened V by 1 base and J by 5 bases, and 9 bases separated the two germline ends. The germline CDR1 and CDR2 sequences are SGHTA and FQGNSA. Filled out from reference TRBV7-2 and TRBJ1-5, the complete variable domain reads GAGVSQSPSNKVTEKGKDVELRCDPISGHTALYWYRQSLGQGLEFLIYFQGNSAPDKSGLPSDRFSAERTGGSVSTLTIQRTQQEDSAVYLCASSLDGNDQPQHFGDGTRLSIL.

This rearrangement joins TRBV19 to TRBJ2-2, with D possibly matching TRBD1 (6 bases). The CDR3 spans 17 residues. V was cut by 0 bases and J by 5 bases, with 16 bases left in between. The germline gives CDR1 LNHDA, CDR2 SQIVND (reference sequence). CDR3 loop: CASSIDPGGGGTGELFF. CDR3 DNA: TGTGCCAGTAGTATAGATCCTGGGGGCGGAGGAACCGGGGAGCTGTTTTTT.

V and J are TRBV5-1 and TRBJ2-5; TRBD1 or TRBD2 may be the D gene (5 bases each). The germline CDR1 and CDR2 sequences are SGHRS and YFSETQ. The CDR3 length is 15 residues. V lost 0 bases and J 4 bases, leaving 13 bases between the germline ends. CDR3 DNA: TGCGCCAGCAGCTTGGTTGACGGGACGGGAGAGACCCAGTACTTC. It encodes CASSLVDGTGETQYF.

The V and J genes are TRBV18 and TRBJ1-2; no clear D gene. This CDR3 contains 13 residues. V was trimmed by 5 bases and J by 4 bases, leaving 11 bases between them. Germline V gene lookup returns CDR1 KGHSH and CDR2 LQKENI. CDR3 bases: TGTGCCAGCTCATCAGGTCCGTTCTATGGCTACACCTTC. Its translation: CASSSGPFYGYTF.

The chain links TRBV11-3 to TRBJ2-7; D not resolved. There are 15 residues in the CDR3. Between the trimmed V and J ends, which lost 2 bases and 1 base, there was a span of 12 bases. Germline V gene lookup returns CDR1 SGHNT and CDR2 YENEEA. Here the CDR3 reads CASSLLHGRSYEQYF. In DNA, the CDR3 is TGTGCCAGCAGCTTACTCCACGGCAGATCCTACGAGCAGTACTTC.

The V gene is TRBV7-2, the J gene TRBJ2-3, with TRBD2 matching 13 bases. The ends lost 3 bases at V and 6 bases at J; junction bases unmatched: 6. The CDR3 runs to 16 residues. Looked up from germline, CDR1 is SGHTA and CDR2 is FQGNSA. CDR3 region: CASSFRTSGGADTQYF. CDR3 bases: TGTGCCAGCAGCTTTCGAACTAGCGGGGGGGCGGATACGCAGTATTTT.

The rearrangement uses TRBV11-2 and TRBJ2-7; TRBD2 might be the D (5 bases). Trimming left V 5 bases short and J 0 bases short, with 8 bases between. This CDR3 region has 13 residues. Germline V gene sequence: CDR1 SGHAT, CDR2 FQNNGV. CDR3 coding DNA: TGTGCCAGCAGCCCCACTAGCTCCTACGAGCAGTACTTC. Its translation: CASSPTSSYEQYF.

The chain has TRBV5-8 and TRBJ2-5; D not certain. Trimming removed 2 bases from V and 3 bases from J, with 11 bases in between. The CDR3 is 14 residues long. CDR1 and CDR2 (germline): SGHTS, YDEGEE. The CDR3 DNA reads as TGTGCCAGCAGCTTTCTCCAGGCAAAAGAGACCCAGTACTTC. Its protein product is CASSFLQAKETQYF.

This chain connects TRBV6-5 to TRBJ2-7, with a possible D match to TRBD1 (6 bases). The CDR3 loop spans 14 amino acids. CDR1 and CDR2 from the germline V gene are MNHEY and SVGAGI. Trimming cost V 2 bases and J 4 bases, with 12 bases left between them. The CDR3 is CASSYSLGAYEQYF. The CDR3 DNA reads as TGTGCCAGCAGTTACAGCTTGGGGGCGTACGAGCAGTACTTC.

The chain joins TRBV10-3 to TRBJ2-1; 8 bases are a match to TRBD2. This CDR3 is built from 15 residues. The trim removed 11 bases at V and 5 bases at J, leaving 14 bases unmatched. From germline, CDR1 is ENHRY and CDR2 SYGVKD. CDR3 nucleotide sequence: TGTGCCTCCTCCGGTGGGAGCGGGGGCCACAATGAGCAGTTCTTC. Its translation is CASSGGSGGHNEQFF.